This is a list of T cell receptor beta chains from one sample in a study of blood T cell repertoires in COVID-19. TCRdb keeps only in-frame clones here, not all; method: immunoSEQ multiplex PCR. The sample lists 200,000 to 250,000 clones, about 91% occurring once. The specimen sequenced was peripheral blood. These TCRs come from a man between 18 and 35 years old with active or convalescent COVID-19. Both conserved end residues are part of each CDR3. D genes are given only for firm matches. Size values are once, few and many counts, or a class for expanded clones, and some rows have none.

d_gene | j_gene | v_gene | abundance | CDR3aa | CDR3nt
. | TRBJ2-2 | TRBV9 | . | CASSVALLGEELFF | TGTGCCAGCAGCGTAGCTCTTTTGGGAGAGGAGCTGTTTTTT
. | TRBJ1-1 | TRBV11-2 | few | CASSQAGTEAFF | TGTGCCAGCAGCCAGGCAGGAACTGAAGCTTTCTTT
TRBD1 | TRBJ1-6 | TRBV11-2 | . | CASSSRTGRISPLHF | TGTGCCAGCAGCTCCCGGACAGGGAGGATTTCACCCCTCCACTTT
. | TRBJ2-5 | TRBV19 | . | CASSIDRRETQYF | TGTGCCAGTAGTATCGACAGGAGAGAGACCCAGTACTTC
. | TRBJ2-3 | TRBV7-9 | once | CASSSAVTDTQYF | TGTGCCAGCAGCTCCGCAGTGACAGATACGCAGTATTTT
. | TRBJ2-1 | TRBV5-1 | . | CASRIGRSYNEQFF | TGCGCCAGCAGGATAGGGAGGTCCTACAATGAGCAGTTCTTC
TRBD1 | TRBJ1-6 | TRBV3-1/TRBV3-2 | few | CASSQDQTGGGSPLHF | TGTGCCAGCAGCCAAGATCAGACAGGGGGCGGGTCACCCCTCCACTTT
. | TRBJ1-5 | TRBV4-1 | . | CASSQVGGEGQPQHF | TGCGCCAGCAGCCAAGTGGGAGGGGAGGGTCAGCCCCAGCATTTT
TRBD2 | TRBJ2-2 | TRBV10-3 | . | CAISESGLPTNTGELFF | TGTGCCATCAGTGAGTCGGGACTACCCACGAACACCGGGGAGCTGTTTTTT
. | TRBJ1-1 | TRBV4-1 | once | CASSQAMGAVEAFF | TGCGCCAGCAGCCAAGCGATGGGGGCTGTTGAAGCTTTCTTT
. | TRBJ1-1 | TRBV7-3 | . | CASSSTRGPMNTEAFF | TGTGCCAGCAGCTCCACTAGAGGGCCCATGAACACTGAAGCTTTCTTT
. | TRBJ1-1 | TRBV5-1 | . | CASSLVARANTEAFF | TGCGCCAGCAGCTTGGTGGCCAGGGCGAACACTGAAGCTTTCTTT
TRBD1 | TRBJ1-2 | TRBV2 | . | CASSRQGKNYGYTF | TGTGCCAGCTCTAGACAGGGGAAAAACTATGGCTACACCTTC
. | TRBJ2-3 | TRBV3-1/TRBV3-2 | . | CASSQEATAAPDTQYF | TGTGCCAGCAGCCAAGAGGCTACAGCGGCCCCAGATACGCAGTATTTT
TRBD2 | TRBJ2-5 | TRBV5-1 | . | CASSLAGGADGQTQYF | TGCGCCAGCAGCTTGGCGGGGGGAGCCGACGGACAGACCCAGTACTTC
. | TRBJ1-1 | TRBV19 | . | CASSAGPLEPLTEAFF | TGTGCCAGTAGTGCGGGCCCTCTTGAACCGCTCACTGAAGCTTTCTTT